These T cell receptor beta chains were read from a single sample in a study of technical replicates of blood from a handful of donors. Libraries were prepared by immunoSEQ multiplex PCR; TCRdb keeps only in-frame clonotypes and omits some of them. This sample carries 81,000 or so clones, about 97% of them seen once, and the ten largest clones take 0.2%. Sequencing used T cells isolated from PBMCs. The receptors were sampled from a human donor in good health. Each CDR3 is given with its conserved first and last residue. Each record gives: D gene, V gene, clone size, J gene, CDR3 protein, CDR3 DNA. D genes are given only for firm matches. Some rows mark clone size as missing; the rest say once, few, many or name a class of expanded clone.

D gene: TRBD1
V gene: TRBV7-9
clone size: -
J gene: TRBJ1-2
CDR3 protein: CASSTWTGGRYGYTF
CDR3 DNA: TGTGCCAGCAGCACATGGACAGGGGGCCGGTATGGCTACACCTTC

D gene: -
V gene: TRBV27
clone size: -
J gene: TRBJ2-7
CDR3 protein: CASSFLRGYEQYF
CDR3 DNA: TGTGCCAGCAGTTTCCTGCGCGGTTACGAGCAGTACTTC

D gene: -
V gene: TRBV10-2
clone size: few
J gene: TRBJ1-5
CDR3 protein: CASSERKTDLLRNQPQHF
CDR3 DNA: TGCGCCAGCAGTGAGCGAAAGACAGACCTTCTAAGGAATCAGCCCCAGCATTTT

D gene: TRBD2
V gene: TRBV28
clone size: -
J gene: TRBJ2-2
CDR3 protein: CASSVRLAGGAGELFF
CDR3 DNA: TGTGCCAGCAGCGTCCGACTAGCGGGGGGCGCCGGGGAGCTGTTTTTT

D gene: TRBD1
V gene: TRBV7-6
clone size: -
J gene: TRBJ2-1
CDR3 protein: CASSRRGGQGLNNEQFF
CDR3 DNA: TGTGCCAGCAGCCGACGTGGGGGACAGGGGCTGAACAATGAGCAGTTCTTC

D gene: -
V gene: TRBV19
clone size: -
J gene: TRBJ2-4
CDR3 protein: CASSIGQYSVQYF
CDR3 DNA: TGTGCCAGTAGTATCGGACAGTATTCGGTTCAGTACTTC

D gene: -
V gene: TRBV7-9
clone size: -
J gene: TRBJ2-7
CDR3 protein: CASSSPLGSPSYEQYF
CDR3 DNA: TGTGCCAGCAGCTCCCCCCTAGGCAGCCCTTCCTACGAGCAGTACTTC

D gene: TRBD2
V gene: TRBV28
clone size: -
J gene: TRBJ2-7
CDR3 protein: CASRAGGIVYEQYF
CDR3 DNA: TGTGCCAGCAGAGCGGGAGGGATTGTTTACGAGCAGTACTTC

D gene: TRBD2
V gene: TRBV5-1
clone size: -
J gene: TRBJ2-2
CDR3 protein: CASSLSRGGNTGELFF
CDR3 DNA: TGCGCCAGCAGCTTGAGTCGGGGGGGCAACACCGGGGAGCTGTTTTTT

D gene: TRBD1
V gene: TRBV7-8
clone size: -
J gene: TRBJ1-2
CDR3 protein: CASTNVDRGPHGYTF
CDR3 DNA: TGTGCCAGCACCAATGTGGACAGGGGGCCTCATGGCTACACCTTC

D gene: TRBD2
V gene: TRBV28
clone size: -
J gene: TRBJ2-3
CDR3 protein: CAIQRGGTDTQYF
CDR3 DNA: TGTGCCATCCAGCGGGGGGGCACAGATACGCAGTATTTT

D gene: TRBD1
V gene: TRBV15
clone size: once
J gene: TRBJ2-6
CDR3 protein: CATSRNWDSRSSGANVLTF
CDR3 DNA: TGTGCCACCAGCAGAAATTGGGACAGCCGAAGCTCTGGGGCCAACGTCCTGACTTTC

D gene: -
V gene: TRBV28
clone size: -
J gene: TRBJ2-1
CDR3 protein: CASSFPGWDEQFF
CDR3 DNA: TGTGCCAGCAGTTTCCCCGGGTGGGATGAGCAGTTCTTC

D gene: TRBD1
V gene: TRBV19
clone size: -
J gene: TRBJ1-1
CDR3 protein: CATSGTVNTEAFF
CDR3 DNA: TGTGCCACCTCAGGGACAGTCAACACTGAAGCTTTCTTT

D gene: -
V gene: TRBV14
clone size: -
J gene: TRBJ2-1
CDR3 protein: CASSRRQVIGLNEQFF
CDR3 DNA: TGTGCCAGCAGCCGAAGACAGGTTATTGGTTTGAATGAGCAGTTCTTC

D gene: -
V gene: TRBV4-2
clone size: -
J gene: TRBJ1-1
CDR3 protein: CASSQDRQGTEAFF
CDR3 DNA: TGTGCCAGCAGCCAAGATCGTCAGGGCACTGAAGCTTTCTTT

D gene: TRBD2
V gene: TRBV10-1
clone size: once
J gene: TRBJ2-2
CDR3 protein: CASRSGGRTGELFF
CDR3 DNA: TGCGCCAGCAGGTCGGGAGGGCGCACCGGGGAGCTGTTTTTT

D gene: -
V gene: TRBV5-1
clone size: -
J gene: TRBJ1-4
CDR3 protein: CASSLAVGNEKLFF
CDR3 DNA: TGCGCCAGCAGCTTGGCTGTCGGTAATGAAAAACTGTTTTTT

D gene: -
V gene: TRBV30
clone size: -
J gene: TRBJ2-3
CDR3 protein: CAWSGGGGGFTDTQYF
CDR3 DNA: TGTGCCTGGAGTGGGGGCGGTGGTGGTTTCACAGATACGCAGTATTTT

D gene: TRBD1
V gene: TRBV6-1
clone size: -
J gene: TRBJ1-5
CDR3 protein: CATRTGAVGNQPQHF
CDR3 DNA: TGTGCCACCCGAACAGGGGCAGTGGGAAATCAGCCCCAGCATTTT

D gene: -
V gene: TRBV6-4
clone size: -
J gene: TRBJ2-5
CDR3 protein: CASIQGWETQYF
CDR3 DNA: TGTGCCAGCATTCAGGGTTGGGAGACCCAGTACTTC

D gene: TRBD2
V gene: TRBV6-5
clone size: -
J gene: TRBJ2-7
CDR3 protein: CASSSPGLAGYEQYF
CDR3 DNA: TGTGCCAGCAGTTCCCCGGGACTAGCGGGCTACGAGCAGTACTTC

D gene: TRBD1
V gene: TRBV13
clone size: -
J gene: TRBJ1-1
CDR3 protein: CASRQPWVQGVHTEAFF
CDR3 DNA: TGTGCCAGCAGACAACCTTGGGTGCAGGGGGTACACACTGAAGCTTTCTTT

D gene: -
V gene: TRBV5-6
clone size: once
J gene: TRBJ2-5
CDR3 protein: CASSFGETQYF
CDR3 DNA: TGTGCCAGCAGCTTCGGGGAGACCCAGTACTTC

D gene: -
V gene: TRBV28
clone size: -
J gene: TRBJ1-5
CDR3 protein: CASSSGDSNQPQHF
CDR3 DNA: TGTGCCAGCAGTTCAGGGGATAGCAATCAGCCCCAGCATTTT

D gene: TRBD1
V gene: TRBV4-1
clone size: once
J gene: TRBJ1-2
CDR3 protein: CASSQDKGAGDNYGYTF
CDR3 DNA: TGCGCCAGCAGCCAAGATAAGGGGGCAGGGGACAACTATGGCTACACCTTC

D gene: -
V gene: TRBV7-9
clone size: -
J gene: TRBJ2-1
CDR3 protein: CASSLGTYNEQFF
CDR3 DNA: TGTGCCAGCAGCTTAGGTACTTACAATGAGCAGTTCTTC

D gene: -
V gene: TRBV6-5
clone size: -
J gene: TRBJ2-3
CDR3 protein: CASSLITGRLTDTQYF
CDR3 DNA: TGTGCCAGCAGTTTAATCACAGGCCGCCTGACAGATACGCAGTATTTT

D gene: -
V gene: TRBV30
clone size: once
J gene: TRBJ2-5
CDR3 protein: CAWSYNQETQYF
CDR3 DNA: TGTGCCTGGAGTTATAACCAAGAGACCCAGTACTTC

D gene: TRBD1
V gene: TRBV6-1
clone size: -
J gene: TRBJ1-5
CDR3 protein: CASRRDDRENQPQHF
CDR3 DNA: TGTGCCAGCAGGAGAGATGACAGGGAAAATCAGCCCCAGCATTTT

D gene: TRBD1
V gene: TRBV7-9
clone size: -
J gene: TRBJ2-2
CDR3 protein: CASSLMDRGGTGELFF
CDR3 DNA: TGTGCCAGCAGCTTAATGGACAGGGGAGGCACCGGGGAGCTGTTTTTT

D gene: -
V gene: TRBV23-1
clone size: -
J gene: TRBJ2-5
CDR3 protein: CASSQSGQGETQYF
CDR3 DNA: TGCGCCAGCAGTCAATCAGGGCAGGGGGAGACCCAGTACTTC

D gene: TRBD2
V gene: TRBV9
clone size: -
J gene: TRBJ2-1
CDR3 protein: CASSVTSGRSNEQFF
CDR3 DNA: TGTGCCAGCAGCGTAACTAGCGGGAGATCCAATGAGCAGTTCTTC

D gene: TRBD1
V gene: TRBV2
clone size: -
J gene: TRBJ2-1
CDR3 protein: CASSEDRGGEQFF
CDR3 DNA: TGTGCCAGCAGTGAGGACAGGGGAGGTGAGCAGTTCTTC

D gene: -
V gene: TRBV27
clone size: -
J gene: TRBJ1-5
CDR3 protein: CASSLFQYQPQHF
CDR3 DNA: TGTGCCAGCAGTTTATTCCAGTATCAGCCCCAGCATTTT

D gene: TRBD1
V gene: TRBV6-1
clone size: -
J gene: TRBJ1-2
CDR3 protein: CASSVDRGPYGYTF
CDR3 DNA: TGTGCCAGCAGTGTCGACAGGGGGCCATATGGCTACACCTTC

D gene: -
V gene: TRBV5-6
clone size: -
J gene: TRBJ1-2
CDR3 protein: CASSRAAGYGYTF
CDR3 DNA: TGTGCCAGCAGCAGGGCCGCAGGGTATGGCTACACCTTC

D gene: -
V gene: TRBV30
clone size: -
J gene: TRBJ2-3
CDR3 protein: CAWKGKRGTDTQYF
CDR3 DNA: TGTGCCTGGAAGGGAAAACGGGGTACAGATACGCAGTATTTT

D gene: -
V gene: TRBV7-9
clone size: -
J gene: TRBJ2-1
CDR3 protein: CASSPYPADEQFF
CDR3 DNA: TGTGCCAGCAGCCCCTACCCGGCGGATGAGCAGTTCTTC

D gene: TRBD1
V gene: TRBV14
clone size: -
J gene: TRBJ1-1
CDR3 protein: CASSWDRSKAFF
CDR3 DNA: TGTGCCAGCAGCTGGGACAGGTCGAAAGCTTTCTTT

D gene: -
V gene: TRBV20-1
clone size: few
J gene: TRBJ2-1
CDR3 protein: CSARRDNEQFF
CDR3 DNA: TGCAGTGCCAGGCGGGACAATGAGCAGTTCTTC